Listed below are T cell receptor beta chains from one sample, sequenced in a study of T-cell memory formation after mild COVID-19. TCRdb ran MiXCR on the 5' RACE reads and lists one entry per CDR3 protein. The sample shows about 110,000 distinct CDR3 sequences, about a sixth of them seen only once. The material sequenced was PBMCs or a T cell subset sorted from them (not recorded which). The receptors come from an adult woman who had mild COVID-19 (a few samples of this study predate the infection). Cell type and time point are not known. Both conserved end residues are part of each CDR3. D genes are given only for firm matches. Some rows mark clone size as missing; the rest say once, few, many or name a class of expanded clone.

d_gene	v_gene	j_gene	abundance	CDR3aa	CDR3nt
NA	TRBV7-6	TRBJ2-3	many	CASSLGGFAQYF	TGTGCCAGCAGCTTAGGGGGTTTTGCGCAGTATTTT
NA	TRBV3-1	TRBJ1-2	NA	CASSQYDSSYGYTF	TGTGCCAGCAGCCAATATGACAGCTCCTATGGCTACACCTTC
NA	TRBV7-9	TRBJ2-2	NA	CASSFNRAELFF	TGTGCCAGCAGCTTTAACAGGGCGGAGCTGTTTTTT
NA	TRBV7-9	TRBJ1-1	few	CASSLVGGYTEAFF	TGTGCCAGCAGCTTAGTGGGGGGATACACTGAAGCTTTCTTT
NA	TRBV6-6	TRBJ2-7	NA	CASSYSGTEQYF	TGTGCCAGCAGTTATTCTGGGACCGAGCAGTACTTC
NA	TRBV11-2	TRBJ2-3	NA	CASSRAGPTDTQYF	TGTGCCAGCAGCCGGGCGGGACCCACAGATACGCAGTATTTT
NA	TRBV27	TRBJ2-1	NA	CASSFNGGRSGNEQFF	TGTGCCAGCAGTTTCAACGGGGGCCGGTCAGGCAATGAGCAGTTCTTC
NA	TRBV7-9	TRBJ2-7	few	CASSPVWLANYEQYF	TGTGCCAGCAGCCCGGTGTGGCTAGCAAACTACGAGCAGTACTTC
NA	TRBV27	TRBJ1-5	few	CASSFTGRQPQHF	TGTGCCAGCAGTTTTACAGGGAGGCAGCCCCAGCATTTT
NA	TRBV7-9	TRBJ2-1	few	CASSPPVITYLNEQFF	TGTGCCAGCAGCCCTCCGGTGATTACTTACCTCAATGAGCAGTTCTTC
TRBD1	TRBV10-3	TRBJ1-1	NA	CAISDHRGEAFF	TGTGCCATCAGTGATCACAGGGGGGAAGCTTTCTTT
NA	TRBV3-1	TRBJ2-7	many	CASSYPGAYEQYF	TGTGCCAGCAGCTACCCAGGGGCCTACGAGCAGTACTTC
NA	TRBV7-7	TRBJ2-3	few	CASSLGGESDTQYF	TGTGCCAGCAGCTTAGGCGGGGAGTCTGATACGCAGTATTTT
TRBD2	TRBV9	TRBJ2-7	few	CASSATSGHYEQYF	TGTGCCAGCAGCGCGACTAGCGGACACTACGAGCAGTACTTC
NA	TRBV5-8	TRBJ2-1	NA	CASSLEAGNEQFF	TGTGCCAGCAGCTTGGAGGCGGGCAATGAGCAGTTCTTC
NA	TRBV29-1	TRBJ2-3	few	CSVGKKGSTDTQYF	TGCAGCGTTGGAAAAAAGGGGAGCACAGATACGCAGTATTTT
NA	TRBV7-9	TRBJ2-7	NA	CASSPRQIYEQYF	TGTGCCAGCAGCCCCCGACAGATCTACGAGCAGTACTTC
NA	TRBV7-6	TRBJ2-1	few	CASSLGGINEQFF	TGTGCCAGCAGCTTAGGGGGCATTAATGAGCAGTTCTTC
NA	TRBV5-6	TRBJ1-2	NA	CASSSLQDSSYGYTF	TGTGCCAGCAGCTCACTCCAGGACAGTAGCTATGGCTACACCTTC
NA	TRBV2	TRBJ1-6	few	CASSESQDSPLHF	TGTGCCAGCAGTGAAAGCCAGGATTCACCCCTCCACTTT
TRBD2	TRBV7-9	TRBJ2-1	few	CASSFPGTSDNEQFF	TGTGCCAGCAGCTTCCCCGGGACTAGCGACAATGAGCAGTTCTTC
NA	TRBV10-3	TRBJ2-3	few	CAIGEADTQYF	TGTGCCATCGGAGAAGCAGATACGCAGTATTTT
NA	TRBV24-1	TRBJ2-1	NA	CATSDFGPEQFF	TGTGCCACCAGTGATTTTGGGCCCGAGCAGTTCTTC
NA	TRBV12-2	TRBJ1-1	NA	CASRLKLYRDMNTEAFF	TGTGCAAGTCGCTTGAAACTTTACAGGGACATGAACACTGAAGCTTTCTTT
NA	TRBV9	TRBJ2-7	few	CASSVEWGAYEQYF	TGTGCCAGCAGCGTAGAATGGGGGGCCTACGAGCAGTACTTC
NA	TRBV7-6	TRBJ2-2	many	CASSSFPAGELFF	TGTGCCAGCAGCTCTTTCCCGGCCGGGGAGCTGTTTTTT
NA	TRBV4-1	TRBJ1-5	NA	CASSPGLGPQPQHF	TGCGCCAGCAGCCCAGGTTTAGGTCCGCAGCCCCAGCATTTT
TRBD2	TRBV9	TRBJ2-7	many	CASSAEPGLAYEQYF	TGTGCCAGCAGCGCTGAACCGGGACTAGCCTACGAGCAGTACTTC
NA	TRBV6-2/TRBV6-3	TRBJ2-3	many	CASSWGLDTQYF	TGTGCCAGCAGTTGGGGGCTAGATACGCAGTATTTT
TRBD2	TRBV6-2/TRBV6-3	TRBJ2-1	few	CASFQGAGGSNIDEQFF	TGTGCCAGCTTCCAGGGAGCGGGAGGGTCCAACATCGATGAGCAGTTCTTC
NA	TRBV19	TRBJ2-7	NA	CASTDTGNYEQYF	TGTGCCAGTACCGACACTGGCAACTACGAGCAGTACTTC